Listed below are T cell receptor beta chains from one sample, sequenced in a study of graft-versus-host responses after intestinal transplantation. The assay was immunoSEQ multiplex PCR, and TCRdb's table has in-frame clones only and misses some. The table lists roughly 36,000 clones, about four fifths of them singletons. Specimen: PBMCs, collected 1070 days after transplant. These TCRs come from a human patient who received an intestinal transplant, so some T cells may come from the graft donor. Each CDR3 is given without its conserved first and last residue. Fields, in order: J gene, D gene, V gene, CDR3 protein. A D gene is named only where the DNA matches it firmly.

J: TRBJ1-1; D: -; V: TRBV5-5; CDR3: ASSFGRGEAEAF
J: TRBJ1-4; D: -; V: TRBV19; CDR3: ASTFALAPNEKLF
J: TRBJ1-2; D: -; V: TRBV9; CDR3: ASSVEEENGYT
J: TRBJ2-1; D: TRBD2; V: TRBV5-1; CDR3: ASSKGTSSENEQF
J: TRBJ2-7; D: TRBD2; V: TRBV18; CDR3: ASSPVAGGRSYEQY
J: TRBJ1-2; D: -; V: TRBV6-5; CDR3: ASSYLSRGGDGYT
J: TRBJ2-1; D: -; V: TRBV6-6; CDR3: ASSYSSYEQF
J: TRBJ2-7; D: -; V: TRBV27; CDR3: ASGTAFYEQY
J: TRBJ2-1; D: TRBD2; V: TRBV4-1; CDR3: ASSPPSGSGSYNEQF
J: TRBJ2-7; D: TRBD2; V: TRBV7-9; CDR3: ASSLGGGSLYEQY
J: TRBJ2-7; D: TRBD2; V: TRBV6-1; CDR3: ASSEISGSSYEQY
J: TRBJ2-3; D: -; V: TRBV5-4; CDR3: ASSLRGSTDTQY
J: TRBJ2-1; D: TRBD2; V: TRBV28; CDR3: ASSPGLAGGWPNEQF
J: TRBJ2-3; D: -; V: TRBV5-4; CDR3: ASNKGAGAGDTQY
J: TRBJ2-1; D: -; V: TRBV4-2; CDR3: ASSQDNSRPYNEQF
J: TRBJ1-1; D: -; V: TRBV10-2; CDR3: ASSDPDTEAF
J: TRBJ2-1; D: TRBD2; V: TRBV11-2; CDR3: ASSLTGLAGEEQF
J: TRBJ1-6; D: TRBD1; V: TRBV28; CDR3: ASSLKQGINSPLH
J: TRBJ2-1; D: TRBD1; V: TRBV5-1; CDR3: ASSKTGQVNNEQF
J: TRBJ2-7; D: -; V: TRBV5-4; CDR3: ASSQEGVLTYEQY
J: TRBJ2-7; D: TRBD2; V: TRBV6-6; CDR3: ASSPSGGPSYEQY
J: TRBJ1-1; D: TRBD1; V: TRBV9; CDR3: ASSARTGAGTEAF
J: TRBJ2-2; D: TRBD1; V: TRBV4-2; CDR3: ASSQGTGGITGELF
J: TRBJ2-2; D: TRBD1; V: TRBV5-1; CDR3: ASSTRTGPNTGELF
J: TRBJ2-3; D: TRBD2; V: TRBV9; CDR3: ASSPSARGVDTQY
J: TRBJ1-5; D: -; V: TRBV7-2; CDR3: ASSLWGLGNQPQH
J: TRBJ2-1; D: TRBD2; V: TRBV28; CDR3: ASSLSSGRAGEQF
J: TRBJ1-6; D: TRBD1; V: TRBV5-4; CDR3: ASSSGQGFNSPLH
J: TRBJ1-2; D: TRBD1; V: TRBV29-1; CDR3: SAGTGERYT